This T cell receptor beta chain was obtained from a study of beta chain features in type 1 diabetes. Study information: Sorted cells numbering around 100,000,000 were examined across all samples.

Overall study findings and caveats: Researchers cautioned that cDNA sequencing could over-represent cells with high TCR expression. Patients with Type 1 diabetes showed moderately but significantly shorter TCRB CDR3s in all four CD4+ subsets. Junctions at VDJ sites from type 1 diabetes patients had fewer insertions and more deletions.

Many counts were recorded for this clone. Its antigen is as yet unknown. Reverse transcription of all isolated RNA meant that expressed TCRB transcripts were sequenced. Samples of naive, central memory and regulatory T cells yielded a mean of about 3.4 million reads. Using immunoSEQ multiplex PCR, the repertoire was profiled, and TCRdb retains in-frame clones only, with some absent. The sample lists 130,000 or so clones; roughly 10% were seen once. Germline CDR1 and CDR2: PRHDT and FYEKMQ (reference sequence). The J segment lost 4 bases and the V segment lost 5 bases, leaving 7 bases of the junction unmatched. The CDR3 totals 15 residues.

The chain links TRBV13 to TRBJ2-1, with 8 bases lining up with TRBD2. Sequenced sample: central memory CD4+ T cells from blood. This clonotype originated in a man aged 30 to 45 with type 1 diabetes. The CDR3 nucleotides read TGTGCCAGCAGCCGGGGACTAGACGGTTACAATGAGCAGTTCTTC. It yields the protein CASSRGLDGYNEQFF.